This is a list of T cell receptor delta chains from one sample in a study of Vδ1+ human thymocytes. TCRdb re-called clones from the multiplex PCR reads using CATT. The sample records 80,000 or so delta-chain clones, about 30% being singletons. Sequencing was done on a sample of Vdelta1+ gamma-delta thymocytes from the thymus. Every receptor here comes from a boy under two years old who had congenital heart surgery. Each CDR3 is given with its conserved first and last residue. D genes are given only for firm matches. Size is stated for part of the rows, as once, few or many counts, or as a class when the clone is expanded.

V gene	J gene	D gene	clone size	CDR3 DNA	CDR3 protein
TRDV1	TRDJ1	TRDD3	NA	TGTGCTCTTGGGGAACGGTGTTGGTTACTGGGGGAACGCACCGATAAACTCATCTTT	CALGERCWLLGERTDKLIF
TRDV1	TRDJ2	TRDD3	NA	TGTGCTCTTGGGGATACCCTCCCCTGGGGGATACGCGGAGACGGTTTGACAGCACAACTCTTCTTT	CALGDTLPWGIRGDGLTAQLFF
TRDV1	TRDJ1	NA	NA	TGTGCTCTTGGGGAACTAGCCGGGAACCGGTACACCGATAAACTCATCTTT	CALGELAGNRYTDKLIF
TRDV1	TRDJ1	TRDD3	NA	TGTGCTCTTGGGGACCCTTTTCCTTCCCGTGTACTGGGGGGCCTGTACACCGATAAACTCATCTTT	CALGDPFPSRVLGGLYTDKLIF
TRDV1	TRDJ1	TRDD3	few	TGTGCTCTTGGGGAATTTCATTCCGCCCAACCCGATACTGGGGGATACAGGAGGACCGATAAACTCATCTTT	CALGEFHSAQPDTGGYRRTDKLIF
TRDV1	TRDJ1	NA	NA	TGTGCTCTTGGGGATGAGCCTAGGGTCCCGTACTGGTACACCGATAAACTCATCTTT	CALGDEPRVPYWYTDKLIF
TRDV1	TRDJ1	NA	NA	TGTGCTCTTGGGGAATTCCTCGGTCCTACGGTCCGGTACACCGATAAACTCATCTTT	CALGEFLGPTVRYTDKLIF
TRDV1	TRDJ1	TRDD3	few	TGTGCTCTTGGGTTCCGAGATGGCCTTCCTGCTTTTAGGGGGATACAAGCCGATAAACTCATCTTT	CALGFRDGLPAFRGIQADKLIF
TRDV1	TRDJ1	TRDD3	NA	TGTGCTCTTGGGACCCCGTGGGGAGGGGGATACCCCTACACCGATAAACTCATCTTT	CALGTPWGGGYPYTDKLIF
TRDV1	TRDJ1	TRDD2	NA	TGTGCTCTTGGGGTAATTGGCCTTCCTACGGGACGTAAGGATAAACTCATCTTT	CALGVIGLPTGRKDKLIF
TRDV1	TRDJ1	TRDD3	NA	TGTGCTCTTGGGGAACTACGCGGCGTATCGCGTACTGGGGGATATGGCGATAAACTCATCTTT	CALGELRGVSRTGGYGDKLIF
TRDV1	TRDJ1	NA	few	TGTGCTCTTGGGGAACTTGGGAGGGACTCCTTATACACCGATAAACTCATCTTT	CALGELGRDSLYTDKLIF
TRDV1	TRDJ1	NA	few	TGTGCTCTATCTACTTGGCGGGTCGAAAAACTCATCTTT	CALSTWRVEKLIF
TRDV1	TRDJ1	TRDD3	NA	TGTGCTCTTGGGGAATGTACGAGTGGGGGAGCGACCGATAAACTCATCTTT	CALGECTSGGATDKLIF
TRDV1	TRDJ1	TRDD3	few	TGTGCTCTTGGGGAACTATGCCTACGTACTGGGGGATACGGGACCGATAAACTCATCTTT	CALGELCLRTGGYGTDKLIF
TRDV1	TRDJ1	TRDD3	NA	TGTGCTCTTGGGGAACTAGCTTCCTACTACTGGGGGATACTGGACACCGATAAACTCATCTTT	CALGELASYYWGILDTDKLIF
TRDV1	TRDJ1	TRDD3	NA	TGTGCTCTTGGACTCGAAAGGGAGTACTGGGGGATACTCACCGATAAACTCATCTTT	CALGLEREYWGILTDKLIF
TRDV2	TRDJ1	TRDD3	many	TGTGCCTGTGACCTCTCCCTTCCACGGTGGGGGATACCGTGGCTAGCCGATAAACTCATCTTT	CACDLSLPRWGIPWLADKLIF
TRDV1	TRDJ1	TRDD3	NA	TGTGCTCTTGGGGTCCGGGGGATACTTGCCGATAAACTCATCTTT	CALGVRGILADKLIF
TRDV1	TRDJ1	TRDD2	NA	TGTGCTCTTGGGGAAGTTCAAGGACCTTCCTACGTCTGGGGGTTATTGTACACCGATAAACTCATCTTT	CALGEVQGPSYVWGLLYTDKLIF
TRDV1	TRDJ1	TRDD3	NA	TGTGCTCTTGGGGAAGGGTTTCTCGTGGGGGATACCGGTAAACTCATCTTT	CALGEGFLVGDTGKLIF
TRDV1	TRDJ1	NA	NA	TGTGCTCTTGGGTTAAGTCAGGGGGCCCGGATACCCCTGACCGATAAACTCATCTTT	CALGLSQGARIPLTDKLIF
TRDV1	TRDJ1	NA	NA	TGTGCTCTTGGGGAACTGGGGACGACGAAGCCCGATAAACTCATCTTT	CALGELGTTKPDKLIF
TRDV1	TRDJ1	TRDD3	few	TGTGCTCTTGGGGAACCACTTCCCCCGGATACGCGGACCGATAAACTCATCTTT	CALGEPLPPDTRTDKLIF
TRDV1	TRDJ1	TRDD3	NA	TGTGCTCTTGGGGTTAAAAGGGCCCTTCCTTCCCTATTACTGGGGGATACGCGAATGTACACCGATAAACTCATCTTT	CALGVKRALPSLLLGDTRMYTDKLIF
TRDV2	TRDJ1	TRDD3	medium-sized	TGTGCCTGTGACACCGGTCTGGGGGATACTCGTGGCGATAAACTCATCTTT	CACDTGLGDTRGDKLIF
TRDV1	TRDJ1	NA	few	TGTGCTCTTGGGCATCAATCGGTGAAGGTCGGGGTAGACACCGATAAACTCATCTTT	CALGHQSVKVGVDTDKLIF
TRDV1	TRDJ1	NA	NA	TGTGCTCTTGGGGGGTTAATGTCTTCCCCACCTGGTGGAAATAAACTCATCTTT	CALGGLMSSPPGGNKLIF
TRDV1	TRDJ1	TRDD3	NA	TGTGCTCTTGGGGAACTGCATCTTGGTCTGGGGGGCTACACCGATAAACTCATCTTT	CALGELHLGLGGYTDKLIF
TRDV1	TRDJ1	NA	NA	TGTGCTCTTGGGGAACTGTACCCCCTCCTTTGGGGATCCACGTGGGGGGACGGTAAACTCATCTTT	CALGELYPLLWGSTWGDGKLIF
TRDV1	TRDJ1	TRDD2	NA	TGTGCTCTTACCCTAACCCGTTCCTACTCGGCGGGGGTTACCGATAAACTCATCTTT	CALTLTRSYSAGVTDKLIF
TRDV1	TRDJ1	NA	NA	TGTGCTCTTGGGGAACTCAATCCTACTCTCGGGGACGTACTGGGGAGGTACACCGATAAACTCATCTTT	CALGELNPTLGDVLGRYTDKLIF
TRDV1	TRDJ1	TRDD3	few	TGTGCTCTTGGGGAACGGAGATATTATCTGTCTGGGGGATACAGGGTCGCCGATAAACTCATCTTT	CALGERRYYLSGGYRVADKLIF
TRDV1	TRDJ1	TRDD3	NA	TGTGCTCTTGGGGAACACGTACTGGGGGTTGACTTCTACACCGATAAACTCATCTTT	CALGEHVLGVDFYTDKLIF
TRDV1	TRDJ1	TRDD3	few	TGTGCTCTTGGGGAAGGCTGGGGGATACATGGGAGGTACACCGATAAACTCATCTTT	CALGEGWGIHGRYTDKLIF
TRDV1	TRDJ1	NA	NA	TGTGCTCTTGGGAATCCCAAGGTGTTCTGGGGACGGTACACCGATAAACTCATCTTT	CALGNPKVFWGRYTDKLIF
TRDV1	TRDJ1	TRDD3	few	TGTGCTCTTGGGGACGCGTGTCACGTCTTGCGAGGCTGGGGGAGGGACACCGATAAACTCATCTTT	CALGDACHVLRGWGRDTDKLIF
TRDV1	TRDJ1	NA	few	TGTGCTCTTGGGGACCTTACACACACCGATAAACTCATCTTT	CALGDLTHTDKLIF
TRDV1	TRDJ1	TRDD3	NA	TGTGCTCTTGGGGATTGTATTGTTAGAGGGGATACAGCCGACACCGATAAACTCATCTTT	CALGDCIVRGDTADTDKLIF
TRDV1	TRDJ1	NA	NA	TGTGCTCTTGGGGAACTCCGCCTTCCGACTGGCTGGGGTCCGGGGGTCACCGATAAACTCATCTTT	CALGELRLPTGWGPGVTDKLIF
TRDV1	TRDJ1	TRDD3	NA	TGTGCTCTTGGGGGGCAACTGGGGGACACCGATAAACTCATCTTT	CALGGQLGDTDKLIF
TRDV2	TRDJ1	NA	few	TGTGCCTGTGACACGGTATCTGGGGACCTGAACACCGATAAACTCATCTTT	CACDTVSGDLNTDKLIF
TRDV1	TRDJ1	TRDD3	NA	TGTGCTCTTGGGGACACCTCCCCCGTTGGTGGGGGATACGCCGATAAACTCATCTTT	CALGDTSPVGGGYADKLIF
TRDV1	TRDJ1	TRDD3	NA	TGTGCTCTTGGGGAACTCGGGTGTCCTGGGGGGAACACCGATAAACTCATCTTT	CALGELGCPGGNTDKLIF
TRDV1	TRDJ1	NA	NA	TGTGCTCTTGGGGAGCCCCCCCCCCTCCTACGTCGTTTGCCTCGCTTGGGGACCACCGATAAACTCATCTTT	CALGEPPPLLRRLPRLGTTDKLIF
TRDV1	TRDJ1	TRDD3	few	TGTGCTCTTGGGGAAGACGATAGGATGTGGGGGACCTACACCGATAAACTCATCTTT	CALGEDDRMWGTYTDKLIF
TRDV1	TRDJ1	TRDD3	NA	TGTGCTCTTGGTTCTCGCCCCCCGTCTGGGGGTCGCACCGATAAACTCATCTTT	CALGSRPPSGGRTDKLIF
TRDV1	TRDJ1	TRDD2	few	TGTGCTCTTGGGGAGATAGCCCTTCCTACCTGTGGACTGCACGCCTGGGCCGATAAACTCATCTTT	CALGEIALPTCGLHAWADKLIF
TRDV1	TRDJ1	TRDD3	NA	TGTGCTCTTGGGGAACTTAACCCATCTGGGGGATCCCCCGATAAACTCATCTTT	CALGELNPSGGSPDKLIF
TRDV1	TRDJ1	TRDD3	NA	TGTGCTCTTGGGGATGAACTAAATCCTACGGGCTGGGGGACCACCAGGTACACCGATAAACTCATCTTT	CALGDELNPTGWGTTRYTDKLIF
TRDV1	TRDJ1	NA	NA	TGTGCTCTTGGGGAACGGGACGTCTCGAGCCGGGTTAAACTCATCTTT	CALGERDVSSRVKLIF
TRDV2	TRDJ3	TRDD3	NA	TGTGCCTGGACGTACTGGGGGATACGCATTCCCGGCTCCTGGGACACCCGACAGATGTTTTTC	CAWTYWGIRIPGSWDTRQMFF
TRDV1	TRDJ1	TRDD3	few	TGTGCTCTTGGGAACCCCCCTTCCCCCTGGGGGACCACTACCGATAAACTCATCTTT	CALGNPPSPWGTTTDKLIF
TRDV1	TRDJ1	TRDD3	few	TGTGCTCTGGGGTTGCTGGGGATAAAGAGCACGCCAACCGGTAAACTCATCTTT	CALGLLGIKSTPTGKLIF
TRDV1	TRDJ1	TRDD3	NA	TGTGCTCTTGGGGAACCTCACCTACGTTGGGACTGGGGGATACGTACCGATAAACTCATCTTT	CALGEPHLRWDWGIRTDKLIF
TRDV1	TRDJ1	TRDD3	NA	TGTGCTCTTGGGGAAAGAAGCCCCGTGTACTGGGGGACGTACACCGATAAACTCATCTTT	CALGERSPVYWGTYTDKLIF
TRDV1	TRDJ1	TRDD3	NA	TGTGCTCTTGGGGAACTAGGAAGATCTGGGGGATACGTGGGGTACACCGATAAACTCATCTTT	CALGELGRSGGYVGYTDKLIF
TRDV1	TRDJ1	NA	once	TGTGCTCTTGGGGAAGGGAATCCTACGAGGGGGCACACCGATAAACTCATCTTT	CALGEGNPTRGHTDKLIF
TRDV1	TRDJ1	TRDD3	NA	TGTGCTCTTGGGCTCTTACCTCCGTTCTACTGGGGGACTCCAGATAAACTCATCTTT	CALGLLPPFYWGTPDKLIF